A selection of T cell receptor beta chains follows, all from one sample in a study of T cell repertoires in cytomegalovirus infection. In TCRdb, the reads were re-called with MiXCR into one record per CDR3 protein. This sample yields about 160,000 distinct CDR3 sequences, of which about 20% are seen a single time; 20% to 30% belongs to the top ten. No antigens are known for them. Sample: CD8+ T cells from cultured PBMCs, taken from culture after CMV antigen stimulation. The receptors come from a human donor in good health (CMV status not recorded). Some clones in this sample may be carry-over from other donors' samples. Both conserved end residues are part of each CDR3. The D gene is left open where the match is weak. Part of the rows lack a size; the others show once, few, many or a class for expanded clones.

j_gene,v_gene,d_gene,len,abundance,CDR3aa,CDR3nt
TRBJ2-1,TRBV27,.,16,few,CASSLSLGTLYNEQFF,TGTGCCAGCAGTTTATCGTTAGGGACCTTATACAATGAGCAGTTCTTC
TRBJ1-1,TRBV19,.,16,.,CASSIVQGLKNTEAFF,TGTGCCAGTAGTATAGTCCAGGGGCTAAAGAACACTGAAGCTTTCTTT
TRBJ2-3,TRBV12-3/TRBV12-4,.,13,few,CASSPALTDTQYF,TGTGCCAGCAGCCCTGCGCTCACAGATACGCAGTATTTT
TRBJ2-4,TRBV7-8,.,14,.,CASSLGVAKNIQYF,TGTGCCAGCAGCTTAGGGGTAGCCAAAAACATTCAGTACTTC
TRBJ1-1,TRBV5-6,.,11,few,CASSSGTRAFF,TGTGCCAGCAGCTCAGGGACGCGCGCTTTCTTT
TRBJ1-1,TRBV6-2/TRBV6-3,.,18,.,CASSYSRGLVRMNTEAFF,TGTGCCAGCAGTTACTCGAGAGGGTTGGTCAGGATGAACACTGAAGCTTTCTTT
TRBJ1-1,TRBV13,TRBD1,16,many,CASSLGSGGQFTEAFF,TGTGCCAGCAGCTTAGGATCAGGGGGGCAATTCACTGAAGCTTTCTTT
TRBJ1-2,TRBV12-3/TRBV12-4,.,13,few,CASSPLANYGYTF,TGTGCCAGCTCCCCACTCGCTAACTATGGCTACACCTTC
TRBJ2-7,TRBV7-9,.,12,.,CASSLARNEQYF,TGTGCCAGCAGCTTAGCCCGAAACGAGCAGTACTTC
TRBJ1-1,TRBV19,.,16,.,CASRKLWGGMNTEAFF,TGTGCCAGTAGAAAATTATGGGGGGGGATGAACACTGAAGCTTTCTTT
TRBJ2-3,TRBV2,.,14,.,CASTGEGSTDTQYF,TGTGCCAGCACCGGGGAAGGGAGCACAGATACGCAGTATTTT
TRBJ2-6,TRBV6-2/TRBV6-3,.,15,few,CASSYEGSGANVLTF,TGTGCCAGCAGTTACGAGGGCTCTGGGGCCAACGTCCTGACTTTC
TRBJ2-5,TRBV7-8,TRBD1,16,many,CASSTQTGSAGETQYF,TGTGCCAGCAGCACACAGACAGGGTCAGCCGGAGAGACCCAGTACTTC
TRBJ2-3,TRBV11-2,.,14,few,CASSKASSTDTQYF,TGTGCCAGCAGTAAAGCAAGTTCCACAGATACGCAGTATTTT
TRBJ2-1,TRBV4-1,.,15,.,CASSRSKGGGDEQFF,TGCGCCAGCAGCCGATCAAAAGGGGGAGGGGATGAGCAGTTCTTC
TRBJ2-3,TRBV29-1,TRBD2,14,.,CSVVSSGESDTQYF,TGCAGCGTTGTAAGTAGCGGGGAGTCAGATACGCAGTATTTT
TRBJ2-7,TRBV10-3,TRBD2,14,.,CAISIAGEIYEQYF,TGTGCCATCAGTATAGCGGGGGAGATATACGAGCAGTACTTC
TRBJ1-6,TRBV20-1,.,17,few,CSARDRAISSYNSPLHF,TGCAGTGCTAGAGATCGGGCAATCAGCTCCTATAATTCACCCCTCCACTTT
TRBJ1-1,TRBV4-1,.,15,few,CASSQVVQGDTEAFF,TGCGCCAGCAGCCAAGTTGTGCAGGGAGACACTGAAGCTTTCTTT
TRBJ2-7,TRBV7-2,.,15,few,CASSLVGTASYEQYF,TGTGCCAGCAGCTTAGTGGGGACGGCCTCCTACGAGCAGTACTTC
TRBJ1-2,TRBV6-2/TRBV6-3,.,14,few,CASSYEGEYYGYTF,TGTGCCAGCAGTTACGAGGGGGAGTACTATGGCTACACCTTC
TRBJ2-3,TRBV6-2/TRBV6-3,.,14,.,CASSYRHPTDTQYF,TGTGCCAGCAGTTACAGACACCCCACAGATACGCAGTATTTT
TRBJ2-1,TRBV7-2,.,14,few,CASSLVGAGNEQFF,TGTGCCAGCAGCTTGGTGGGGGCGGGCAATGAGCAGTTCTTC
TRBJ2-1,TRBV7-9,.,13,.,CASSFGIDNEQFF,TGTGCCAGCAGCTTCGGAATCGACAATGAGCAGTTCTTC
TRBJ2-5,TRBV5-6,.,14,.,CASSFETEKRPQYF,TGTGCCAGCAGCTTTGAGACAGAAAAGAGACCCCAGTACTTC
TRBJ2-3,TRBV15,TRBD2,13,.,CATRGIGGDTQYF,TGTGCCACCAGGGGGATCGGGGGGGATACGCAGTATTTT
TRBJ1-5,TRBV7-6,.,15,.,CASSLSEGLGQPQHF,TGTGCCAGCAGCTTAAGTGAGGGGTTGGGGCAGCCCCAGCATTTT
TRBJ2-1,TRBV7-6,.,16,few,CASSLESLGWVNEQFF,TGTGCCAGCAGCTTAGAGTCTTTAGGTTGGGTCAATGAGCAGTTCTTC
TRBJ1-1,TRBV7-2,.,12,few,CASSRYTGTPTF,TGTGCCAGCAGCCGTTATACGGGGACGCCCACCTTT
TRBJ2-7,TRBV7-8,.,16,few,CASSLDSPAGSYEQYF,TGTGCCAGCAGCTTAGATTCGCCCGCCGGCTCCTACGAGCAGTACTTC
TRBJ1-2,TRBV6-1,.,16,.,CASVDLFNPSNYGYTF,TGTGCCAGCGTCGACCTCTTTAATCCGTCTAACTATGGCTACACCTTC
TRBJ2-7,TRBV7-6,TRBD2,15,.,CASSFARDYPYEQYF,TGTGCCAGCAGCTTCGCACGGGACTACCCCTACGAGCAGTACTTC
TRBJ2-1,TRBV19,TRBD1,17,.,CASTLGQVVSSYNEQFF,TGTGCCAGTACCCTCGGACAGGTAGTTAGCTCCTACAATGAGCAGTTCTTC
TRBJ2-7,TRBV9,TRBD2,16,.,CASSVDPAGGLYEQYF,TGTGCCAGCAGCGTAGATCCAGCGGGGGGGCTTTACGAGCAGTACTTC
TRBJ1-3,TRBV7-8,.,16,.,CASSLEQGGGGNTIYF,TGTGCCAGCAGCTTAGAACAGGGCGGCGGCGGAAACACCATATATTTT
TRBJ1-5,TRBV6-1,.,16,few,CASMYTRQVNNQPQHF,TGTGCCAGCATGTATACGAGGCAGGTTAACAATCAGCCCCAGCATTTT
TRBJ1-4,TRBV4-3,.,16,.,CASSQLQGLTNEKLFF,TGCGCCAGCAGCCAATTACAGGGCCTAACTAATGAAAAACTGTTTTTT
TRBJ1-5,TRBV7-9,TRBD1,15,medium-sized,CASSLSNRGNQPQHF,TGTGCCAGCAGCTTAAGTAACAGGGGAAATCAGCCCCAGCATTTT
TRBJ1-1,TRBV6-2/TRBV6-3,TRBD1,14,few,CASRWTGWHTEAFF,TGTGCCAGCAGGTGGACAGGGTGGCACACTGAAGCTTTCTTT
TRBJ1-2,TRBV7-2,.,16,.,CASSSYGGGDLYGYTF,TGTGCCAGCAGCTCGTACGGGGGTGGGGATCTTTATGGCTACACCTTC
TRBJ1-2,TRBV27,.,11,few,CATSGFNGYTF,TGTGCCACCTCGGGATTTAACGGCTACACCTTC
TRBJ1-1,TRBV7-6,.,15,few,CASIPGVKLNTEAFF,TGTGCCAGCATCCCCGGGGTGAAGCTGAACACTGAAGCTTTCTTT
TRBJ1-1,TRBV12-3/TRBV12-4,.,13,few,CASSYYTDTEAFF,TGTGCCAGCAGCTACTATACAGACACTGAAGCTTTCTTT
TRBJ2-1,TRBV7-9,.,13,few,CASSVTGGDEQFF,TGTGCCAGCAGCGTTACTGGGGGCGATGAGCAGTTCTTC
TRBJ2-1,TRBV7-9,.,16,.,CASSPSVGGPLNEQFF,TGTGCCAGCAGCCCTAGCGTGGGGGGCCCTCTCAATGAGCAGTTCTTC
TRBJ2-7,TRBV6-2/TRBV6-3,TRBD1,13,.,CASSGTETYEQYF,TGTGCCAGCAGCGGGACAGAGACCTACGAGCAGTACTTC
TRBJ2-7,TRBV6-1,TRBD1,15,.,CASSEGGTGSHEQYF,TGTGCCAGCAGTGAAGGCGGGACAGGGAGCCACGAGCAGTACTTC
TRBJ1-2,TRBV7-8,.,15,few,CASSAKATVSDGYTF,TGTGCCAGCAGCGCCAAAGCGACAGTTTCGGATGGCTACACCTTC
TRBJ1-3,TRBV7-9,.,19,.,CASMPPWLAESVSGNTIYF,TGTGCCAGTATGCCCCCCTGGCTAGCAGAAAGCGTCTCTGGAAACACCATATATTTT
TRBJ1-6,TRBV7-9,TRBD1,14,.,CASSPTGEQTPLHF,TGTGCCAGCAGCCCAACAGGGGAACAAACACCCCTCCACTTT
TRBJ1-1,TRBV28,.,16,few,CATTRQIRYKDTEAFF,TGTGCCACCACCCGACAGATCCGATATAAAGACACTGAAGCTTTCTTT
TRBJ2-2,TRBV6-6,.,14,few,CATHTGTTTGELFF,TGTGCCACTCATACCGGGACAACCACCGGGGAGCTGTTTTTT
TRBJ2-7,TRBV7-2,.,16,.,CASTQVGGLSSYEQYF,TGTGCCAGCACCCAAGTGGGGGGGCTGTCCTCCTACGAGCAGTACTTC
TRBJ2-5,TRBV7-7,TRBD1,16,.,CASSPGPGTAQETQYF,TGTGCTAGCAGCCCCGGCCCCGGGACAGCCCAAGAGACCCAGTACTTC
TRBJ1-1,TRBV7-9,.,16,few,CASSPPQGFKNTEAFF,TGTGCCAGCAGCCCTCCGCAGGGTTTCAAGAACACTGAAGCTTTCTTT
TRBJ1-2,TRBV6-5,TRBD1,15,.,CASSYSGQGAEGYTF,TGTGCCAGCAGTTACTCTGGACAGGGGGCCGAGGGCTACACCTTC
TRBJ1-1,TRBV10-3,TRBD1,17,.,CAISLAGTGERVTEAFF,TGTGCCATCAGTTTAGCCGGGACAGGGGAGAGGGTAACTGAAGCTTTCTTT
TRBJ1-2,TRBV7-9,.,14,few,CALPGPPPYEGYTF,TGTGCTCTTCCCGGGCCGCCGCCCTACGAAGGCTACACCTTC